The 6 T cell receptor beta chains below were found in one sample sequenced in a study of T cell repertoires in cytomegalovirus infection. TCRdb re-called the reads with MiXCR, one entry per CDR3 protein. The data show about 830,000 distinct CDR3 sequences, approximately 32% seen once. These receptors' antigens are unknown. The sequences come from cultured CD8+ T cells from PBMCs, collected from culture after CMV antigen stimulation. These receptors were taken from a human donor in good health (CMV status not recorded). Some clones in this sample may be carry-over from other donors' samples.

This rearrangement joins TRBV15 to TRBJ2-5; TRBD1 agrees at 10 bases. The CDR3 has 14 amino acids. Germline assignment: CDR1 LNHNV and CDR2 YYDKDF (reference sequence). The trim removed 11 bases at V and 5 bases at J, leaving 11 bases unmatched. The CDR3 nucleotides are TGTGCCTCCCGGGACAGGGGCGCGGGGGAGACCCAGTACTTC. Amino acid sequence: CASRDRGAGETQYF.

V usage is TRBV4-1 and J usage is TRBJ2-7; D call uncertain. In germline, CDR1 is MGHRA, CDR2 YSYEKL. CDR3 length: 15 residues. V was pared by 1 base and J by 2 bases, with 12 bases between. The CDR3 region is CASSQAPGSTYEQYF. The CDR3 DNA follows: TGCGCCAGCAGCCAAGCCCCGGGCAGTACCTACGAGCAGTACTTC.

This clonotype was detected a few times. The chain joins TRBV6-1 to TRBJ2-1; D remains unclear. Trimming pared 2 bases from V and 6 bases from J, leaving 5 bases between. This CDR3 is built from 12 residues. Per germline, CDR1 MNHNS and CDR2 SASEGT. The CDR3 DNA sequence: TGTGCCAGCAGTGAACCCCTCAATGAGCAGTTCTTC. This gives the protein CASSEPLNEQFF.

This clonotype was counted a few times. The J gene is TRBJ1-1, the V gene TRBV6-5; D remains unclear. Germline assignment: CDR1 MNHEY and CDR2 SVGAGI. The CDR3 extends over 14 amino acids. Trimming shortened V by 2 bases and J by 1 base, and 8 bases separated the two germline ends. In nucleotides, the CDR3 is TGTGCCAGCAGTTACGCGGCAGGGAACACTGAAGCTTTCTTT. Translation gives CASSYAAGNTEAFF.

The chain employs TRBV5-4 and TRBJ1-2; D not certain. Trimming removed 0 bases at V and 8 bases at J, with 8 bases between. This CDR3 is built from 12 residues. CDR1 SGHNT and CDR2 YYREEE come from the germline V gene (reference sequence). Written as DNA, the CDR3 is TGTGCCAGCAGCTTGGAGTTATGGGGCTACACCTTC. It codes for CASSLELWGYTF.

The chain joins TRBV27 to TRBJ2-1; D is ambiguous. Germline V gene sequence: CDR1 MNHEY, CDR2 SMNVEV (reference sequence). V was shortened by 4 bases and J by 12 bases, with 16 bases between the two germline ends. CDR3 length equals 13 residues. In nucleotides, the CDR3 is TGTGCCAGCAGTTCATCCCCCACCTTGGTGCAGTTCTTC. Translating gives CASSSSPTLVQFF.